This T cell receptor (beta chain) was sequenced in a study of cytomegalovirus exposure and HLA in healthy donors. Study-level information: Unique TCRs numbering roughly 85 million, obtained from HLA-typed donors, made up an early data release. Study outcomes and limitations: Reports showed the classifier diagnosing cytomegalovirus status with high specificity and sensitivity. Later work found most CMV-associated TCR beta chains apparently HLA-restricted.

The V gene's germline CDR1 is SGHNT and CDR2 YYREEE (reference sequence). V lost 4 bases to trimming and J lost 4 bases, with 9 bases between them. The CDR3 runs 13 residues. In regard to this clone: The antigen is undetermined.

PCR was performed using 60 Vbeta and 13 Jbeta primers. This table comes from immunoSEQ multiplex PCR, and its TCRdb copy is limited to in-frame clones, with some not included. This sample has 100,000 to 130,000 clones, with about 74% found just once. The V gene is TRBV5-4, the J gene TRBJ1-5; D may be TRBD1 (6 bases). The sequence was obtained from a middle-aged woman in good health and CMV-seropositive. Sequenced: PBMCs. CDR3 in DNA: TGTGCCAGCAGCCTCGACAGGAATCAGCCCCAGCATTTT. This codes for CASSLDRNQPQHF.